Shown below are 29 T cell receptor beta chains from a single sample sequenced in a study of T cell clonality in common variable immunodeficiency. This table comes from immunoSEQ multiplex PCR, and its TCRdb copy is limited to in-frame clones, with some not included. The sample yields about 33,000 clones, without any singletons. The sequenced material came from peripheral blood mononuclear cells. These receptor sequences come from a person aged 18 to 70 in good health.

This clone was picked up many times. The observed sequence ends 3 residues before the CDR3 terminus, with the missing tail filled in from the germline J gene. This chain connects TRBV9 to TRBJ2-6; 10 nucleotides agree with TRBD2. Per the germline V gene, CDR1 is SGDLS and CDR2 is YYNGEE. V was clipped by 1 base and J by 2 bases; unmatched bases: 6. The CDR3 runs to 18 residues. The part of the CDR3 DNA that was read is TGTGCCAGCAGCGTATCACTAGCGGGAATTGCTGGGGCCAACGTC. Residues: CASSVSLAGIAGANV. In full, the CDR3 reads CASSVSLAGIAGANVLTF.

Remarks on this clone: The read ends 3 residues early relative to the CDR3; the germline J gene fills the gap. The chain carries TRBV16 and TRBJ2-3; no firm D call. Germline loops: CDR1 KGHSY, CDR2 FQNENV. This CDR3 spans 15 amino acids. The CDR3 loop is CASSQYEVYQETQYF. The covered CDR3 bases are TGTGCCAGCAGCCAATATGAGGTTTACCAAGAGACG.

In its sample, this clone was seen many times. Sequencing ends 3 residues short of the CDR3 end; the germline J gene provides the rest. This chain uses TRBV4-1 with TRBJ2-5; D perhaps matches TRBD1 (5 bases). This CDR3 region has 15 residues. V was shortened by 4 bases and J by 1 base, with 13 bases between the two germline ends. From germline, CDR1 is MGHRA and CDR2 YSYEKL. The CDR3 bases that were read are TGCGCCAGCAGCCTAACCACAGGCTTCCAAGAGACC. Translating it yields CASSLTTGFQET. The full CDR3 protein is CASSLTTGFQETQYF.

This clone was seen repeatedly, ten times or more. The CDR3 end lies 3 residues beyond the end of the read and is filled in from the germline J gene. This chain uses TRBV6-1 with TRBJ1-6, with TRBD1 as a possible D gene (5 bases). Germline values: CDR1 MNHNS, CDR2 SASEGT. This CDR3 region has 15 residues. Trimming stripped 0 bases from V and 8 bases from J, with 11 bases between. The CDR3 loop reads CASSEAGGGDSPLHF. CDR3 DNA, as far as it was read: TGTGCCAGCAGTGAAGCAGGCGGGGGGGATTCACCC.

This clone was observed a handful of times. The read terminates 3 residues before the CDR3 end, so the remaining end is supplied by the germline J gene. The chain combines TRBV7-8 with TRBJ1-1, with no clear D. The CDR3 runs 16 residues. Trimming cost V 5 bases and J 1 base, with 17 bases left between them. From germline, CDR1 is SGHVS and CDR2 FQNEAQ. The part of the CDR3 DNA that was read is TGTGCCAGCAGCGAGCGGGCCACACGAGGGAACACTGAA. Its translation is CASSERATRGNTE. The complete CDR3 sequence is CASSERATRGNTEAFF.

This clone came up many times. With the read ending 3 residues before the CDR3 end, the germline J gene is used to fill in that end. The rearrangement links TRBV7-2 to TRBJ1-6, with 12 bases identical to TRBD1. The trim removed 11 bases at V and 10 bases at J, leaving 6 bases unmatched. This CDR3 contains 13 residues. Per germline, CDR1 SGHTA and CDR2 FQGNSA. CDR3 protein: CAAGTGGYSPLHF. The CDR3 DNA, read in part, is TGTGCCGCGGGGACAGGGGGCTACTCACCC.

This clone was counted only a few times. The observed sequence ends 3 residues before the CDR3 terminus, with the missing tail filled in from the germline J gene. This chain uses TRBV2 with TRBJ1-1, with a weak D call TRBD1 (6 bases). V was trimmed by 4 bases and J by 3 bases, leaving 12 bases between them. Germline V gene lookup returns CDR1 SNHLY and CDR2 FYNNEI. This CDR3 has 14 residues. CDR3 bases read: TGTGCCAGCAGTGTTATCCCAGGGGACACTGAA. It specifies CASSVIPGDTE. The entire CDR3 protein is CASSVIPGDTEAFF.

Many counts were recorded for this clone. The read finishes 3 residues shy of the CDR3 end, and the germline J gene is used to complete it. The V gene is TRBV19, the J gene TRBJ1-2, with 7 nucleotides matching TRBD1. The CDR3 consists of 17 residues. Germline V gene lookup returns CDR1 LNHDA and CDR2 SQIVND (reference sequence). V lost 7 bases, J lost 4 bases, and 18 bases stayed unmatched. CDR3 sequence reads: CASKGWFRDSGFYGYTF. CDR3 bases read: TGTGCCAGTAAGGGGTGGTTCAGGGACAGCGGATTCTATGGC.

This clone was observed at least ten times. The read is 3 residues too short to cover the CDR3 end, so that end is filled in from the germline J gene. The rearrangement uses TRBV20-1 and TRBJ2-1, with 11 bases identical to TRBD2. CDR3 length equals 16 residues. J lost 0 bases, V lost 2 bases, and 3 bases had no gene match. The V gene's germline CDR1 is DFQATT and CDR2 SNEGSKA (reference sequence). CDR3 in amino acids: CSARRTSGSSYNEQFF. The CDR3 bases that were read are TGCAGTGCTAGACGTACTAGCGGGAGCTCCTACAATGAG.

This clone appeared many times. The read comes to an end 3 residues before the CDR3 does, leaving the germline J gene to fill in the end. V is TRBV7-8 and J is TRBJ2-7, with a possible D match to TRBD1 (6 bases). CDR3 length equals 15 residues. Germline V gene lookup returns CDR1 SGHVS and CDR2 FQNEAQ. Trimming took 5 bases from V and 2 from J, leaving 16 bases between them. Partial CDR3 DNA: TGTGCCAGCAGCCCGTACAGGGCCGGGCCCTACGAG. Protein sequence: CASSPYRAGPYE. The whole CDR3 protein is CASSPYRAGPYEQYF.

CDR3 residues: CASSEDRGRLGSQPQHF. CDR3 bases read: TGCGCCAGCAGTGAAGACAGGGGGCGCTTAGGTAGTCAGCCC. The V and J genes are TRBV10-2 and TRBJ1-5; 10 nucleotides agree with TRBD1. The sequenced fragment ends 3 residues before the CDR3 boundary, so the rest is inferred from the germline J gene. Trimming took 3 bases from V and 6 from J; bases not matched to a gene: 11. The CDR3 covers 17 residues. Germline loops: CDR1 WSHSY, CDR2 SAAADI.

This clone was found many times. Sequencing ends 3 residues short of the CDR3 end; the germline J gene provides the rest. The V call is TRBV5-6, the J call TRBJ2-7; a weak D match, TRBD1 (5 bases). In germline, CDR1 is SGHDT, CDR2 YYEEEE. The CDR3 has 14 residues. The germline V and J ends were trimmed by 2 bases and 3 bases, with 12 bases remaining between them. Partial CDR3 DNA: TGTGCCAGCAGCTTCCAGGGTAGGCTCTACGAG. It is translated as CASSFQGRLYE. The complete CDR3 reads CASSFQGRLYEQYF.

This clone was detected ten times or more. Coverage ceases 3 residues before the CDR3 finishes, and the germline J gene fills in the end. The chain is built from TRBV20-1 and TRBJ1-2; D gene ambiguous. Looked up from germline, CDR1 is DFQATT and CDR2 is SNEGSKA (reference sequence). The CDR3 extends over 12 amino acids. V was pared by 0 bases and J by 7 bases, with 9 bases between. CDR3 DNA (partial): TGCAGTGCTAGAGACAGCGAAGGTGGC. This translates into CSARDSEGG. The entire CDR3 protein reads CSARDSEGGYTF.

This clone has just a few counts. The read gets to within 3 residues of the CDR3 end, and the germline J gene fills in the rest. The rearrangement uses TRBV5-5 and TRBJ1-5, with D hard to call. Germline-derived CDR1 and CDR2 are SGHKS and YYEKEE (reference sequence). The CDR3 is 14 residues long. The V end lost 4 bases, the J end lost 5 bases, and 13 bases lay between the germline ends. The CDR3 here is CASSVGSFYQPQHF. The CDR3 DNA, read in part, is TGTGCCAGCAGCGTCGGTTCGTTTTATCAGCCC.

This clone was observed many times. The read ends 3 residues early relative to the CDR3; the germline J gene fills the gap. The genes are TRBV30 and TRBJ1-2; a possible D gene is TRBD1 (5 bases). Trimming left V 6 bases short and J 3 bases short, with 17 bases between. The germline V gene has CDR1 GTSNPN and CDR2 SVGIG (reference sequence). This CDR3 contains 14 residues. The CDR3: CACPVLGGDYGYTF. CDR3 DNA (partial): TGTGCCTGCCCCGTCCTCGGAGGGGACTATGGC.

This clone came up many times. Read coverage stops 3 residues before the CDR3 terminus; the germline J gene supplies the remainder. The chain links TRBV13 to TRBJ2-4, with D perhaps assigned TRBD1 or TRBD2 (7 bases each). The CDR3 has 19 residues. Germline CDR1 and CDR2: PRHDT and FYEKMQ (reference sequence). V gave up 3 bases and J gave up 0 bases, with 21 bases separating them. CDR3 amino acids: CASSFMTGRAHRAKNIQYF. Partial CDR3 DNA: TGTGCCAGCAGCTTCATGACAGGGAGGGCACACCGAGCCAAAAACATT.

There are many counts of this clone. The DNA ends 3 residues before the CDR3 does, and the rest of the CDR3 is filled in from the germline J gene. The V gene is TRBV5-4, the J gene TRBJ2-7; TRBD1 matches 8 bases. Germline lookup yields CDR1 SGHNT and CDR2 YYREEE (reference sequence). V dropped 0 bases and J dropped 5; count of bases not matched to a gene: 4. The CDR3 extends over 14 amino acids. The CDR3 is CASSLGQGWNEQYF. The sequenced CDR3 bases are TGTGCCAGCAGCTTGGGACAGGGGTGGAACGAG.

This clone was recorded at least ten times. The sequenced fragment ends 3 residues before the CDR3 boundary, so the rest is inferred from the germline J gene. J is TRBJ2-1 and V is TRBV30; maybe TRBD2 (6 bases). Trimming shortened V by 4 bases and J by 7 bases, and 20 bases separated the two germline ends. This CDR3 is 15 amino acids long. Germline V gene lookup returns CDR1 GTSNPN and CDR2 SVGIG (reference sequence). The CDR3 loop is CAWTLGRLGGNEQFF. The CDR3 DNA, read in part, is TGTGCCTGGACACTAGGGAGGTTGGGGGGTAATGAG.

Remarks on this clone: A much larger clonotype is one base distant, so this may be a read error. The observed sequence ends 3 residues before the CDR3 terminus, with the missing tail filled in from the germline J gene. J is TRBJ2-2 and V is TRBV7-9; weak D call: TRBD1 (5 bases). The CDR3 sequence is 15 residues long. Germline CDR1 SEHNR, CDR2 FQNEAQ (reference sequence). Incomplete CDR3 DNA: TGTGCCAGCACCTTATCCGGGTCTGGGGCCAACGTG. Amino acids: CASTLSGSGANV. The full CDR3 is CASTLSGSGANVLFF.

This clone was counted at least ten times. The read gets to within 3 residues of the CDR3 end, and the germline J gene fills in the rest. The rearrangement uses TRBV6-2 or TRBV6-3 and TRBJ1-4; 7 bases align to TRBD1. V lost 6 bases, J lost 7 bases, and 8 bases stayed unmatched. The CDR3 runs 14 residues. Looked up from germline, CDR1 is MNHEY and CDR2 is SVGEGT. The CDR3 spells CASSEGQLLEKLFF. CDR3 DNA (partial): TGTGCCAGCAGCGAGGGACAGCTCCTTGAAAAA.

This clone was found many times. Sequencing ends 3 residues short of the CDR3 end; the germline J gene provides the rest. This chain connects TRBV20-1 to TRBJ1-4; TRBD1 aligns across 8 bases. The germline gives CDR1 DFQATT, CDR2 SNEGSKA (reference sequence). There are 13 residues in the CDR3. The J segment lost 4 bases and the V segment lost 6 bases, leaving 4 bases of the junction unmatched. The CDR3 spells CSAPDRGNEKLFF. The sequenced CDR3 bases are TGCAGTGCCCCTGACAGGGGTAATGAAAAA.

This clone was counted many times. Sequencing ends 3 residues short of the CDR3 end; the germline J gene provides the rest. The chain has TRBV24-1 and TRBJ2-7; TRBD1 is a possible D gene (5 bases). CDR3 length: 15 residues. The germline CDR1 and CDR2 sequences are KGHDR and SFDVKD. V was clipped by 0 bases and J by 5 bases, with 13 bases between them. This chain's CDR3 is CATSDLNRGIHEQYF. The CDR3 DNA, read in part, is TGTGCCACCAGTGATTTGAATAGGGGAATCCACGAG.

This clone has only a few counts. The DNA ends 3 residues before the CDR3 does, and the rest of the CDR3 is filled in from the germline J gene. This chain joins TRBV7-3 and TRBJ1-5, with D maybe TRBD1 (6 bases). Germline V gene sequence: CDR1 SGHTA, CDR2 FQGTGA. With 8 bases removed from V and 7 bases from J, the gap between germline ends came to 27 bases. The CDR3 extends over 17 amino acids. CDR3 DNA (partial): TGTGCCAGCTCCCTGTTCGCCTACGGTAGGGACAAACAGCCC. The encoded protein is CASSLFAYGRDKQP. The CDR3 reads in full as CASSLFAYGRDKQPQHF.

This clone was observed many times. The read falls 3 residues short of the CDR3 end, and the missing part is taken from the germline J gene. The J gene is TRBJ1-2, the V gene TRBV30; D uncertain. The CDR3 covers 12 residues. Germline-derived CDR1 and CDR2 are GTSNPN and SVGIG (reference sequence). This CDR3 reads CAWRATVVSYTF. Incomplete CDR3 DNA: TGTGCCTGGAGGGCCACCGTTGTGAGC.

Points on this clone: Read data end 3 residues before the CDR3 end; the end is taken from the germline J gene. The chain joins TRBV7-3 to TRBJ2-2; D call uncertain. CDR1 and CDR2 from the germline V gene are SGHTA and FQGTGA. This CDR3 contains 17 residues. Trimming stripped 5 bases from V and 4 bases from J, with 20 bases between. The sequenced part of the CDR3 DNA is TGTGCCAGCAGCCCAACGACAAGGGCTTATGGCACCGGGGAG. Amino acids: CASSPTTRAYGTGE. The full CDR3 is CASSPTTRAYGTGELFF.

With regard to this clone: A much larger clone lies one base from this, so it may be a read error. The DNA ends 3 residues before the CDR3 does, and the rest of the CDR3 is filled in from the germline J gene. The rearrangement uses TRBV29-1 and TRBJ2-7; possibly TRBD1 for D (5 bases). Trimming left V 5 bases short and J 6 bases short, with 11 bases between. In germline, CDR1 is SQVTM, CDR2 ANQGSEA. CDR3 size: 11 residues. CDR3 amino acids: CSVWGKGEQYF. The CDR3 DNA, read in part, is TGCAGCGTTTGGGGCAAGGGCGAG.

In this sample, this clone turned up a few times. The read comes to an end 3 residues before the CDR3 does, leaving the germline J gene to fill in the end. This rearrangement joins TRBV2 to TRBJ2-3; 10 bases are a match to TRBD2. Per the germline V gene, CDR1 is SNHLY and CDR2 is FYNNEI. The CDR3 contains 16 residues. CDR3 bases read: TGTGCCAGCAGTGAGCGGAGTAGCGGGGGGCGGGAGACG. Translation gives CASSERSSGGRET. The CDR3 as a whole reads CASSERSSGGRETQYF. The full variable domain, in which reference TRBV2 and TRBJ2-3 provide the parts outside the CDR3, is EPEVTQTPSHQVTQMGQEVILRCVPISNHLYFYWYRQILGQKVEFLVSFYNNEISEKSEIFDDQFSVERPDGSNFTLKIRSTKLEDSAMYFCASSERSSGGRETQYFGPGTRLTVL.

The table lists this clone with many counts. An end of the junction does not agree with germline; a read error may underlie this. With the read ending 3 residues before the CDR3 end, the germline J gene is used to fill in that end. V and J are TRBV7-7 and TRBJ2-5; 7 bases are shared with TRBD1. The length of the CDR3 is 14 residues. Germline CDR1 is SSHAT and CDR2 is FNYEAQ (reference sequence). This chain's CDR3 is CASSRQTGPETQYF. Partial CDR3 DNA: TGTGCTAGCAGCCGCCAGACAGGGCCAGAGACC.

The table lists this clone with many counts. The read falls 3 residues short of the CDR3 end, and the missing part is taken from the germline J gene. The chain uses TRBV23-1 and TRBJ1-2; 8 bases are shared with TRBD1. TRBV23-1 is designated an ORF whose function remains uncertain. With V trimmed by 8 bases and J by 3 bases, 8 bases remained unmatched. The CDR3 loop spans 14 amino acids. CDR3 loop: CASHPDRADYGYTF. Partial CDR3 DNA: TGCGCCAGCCATCCGGACAGGGCTGACTATGGC.